This T cell receptor beta chain was found in a study of cytomegalovirus exposure and HLA in healthy donors. Study-wide results and limits: Some V segments (TRBV6-2 and TRBV6-3 among them) were excluded as indistinguishable.

About this clone: As yet, its antigen is unknown.

V lost 5 bases, J lost 2 bases, and 10 bases lay in between. CDR3 length equals 14 residues. Germline values: CDR1 MNHEY, CDR2 SVGAGI. The PCR contained 60 Vbeta and 13 Jbeta primers. TCRdb keeps only in-frame clones here, not all; method: immunoSEQ multiplex PCR. This repertoire shows about 160,000 clones, just over 75% found once; its top ten account for around 1%. Sequenced input: PBMCs. The chain carries TRBV6-5 and TRBJ1-3; D not resolved. The TCR comes from a woman between 40 and 55 years old in good health and CMV-seronegative. The CDR3 region is CASSPGKTGNTIYF. CDR3 nucleotide sequence: TGTGCCAGCAGTCCCGGGAAGACTGGAAACACCATATATTTT.